The source of this T cell receptor beta chain is a study of blood T cells in healthy people across ages. Every sample gave at least 5 micrograms of total RNA when it was extracted. The second PCR ran about 6 to 11 cycles with a sample-barcoded 5' primer and J-beta primers. Through a template-switch adaptor with 12 random nucleotides, each cDNA molecule received a tag. TCRdb recomputed calls from the 5' RACE reads with MiXCR, one row per CDR3 protein. The profile shows more than 600,000 distinct CDR3 sequences, 25% of them singletons. These sequences were also reported in another study, on T cells of mothers and their children. Per that study: All extracted RNA went into cDNA synthesis, about 1.6 ug per 15 ul. For the second PCR, the M1S primer put in sample barcodes and 2-4 random nucleotides.

This receptor was identified in a boy between 10 and 17 years old in good health. Sequencing was carried out using blood.

The DNA of the CDR3 is TGTGCCAGCAGCGTAGTCGGGACAGGGTACAATGAGCAGTTCTTC. As protein: CASSVVGTGYNEQFF. This chain connects TRBV9 to TRBJ2-1; TRBD1 aligns across 9 bases. CDR1 and CDR2 (germline): SGDLS, YYNGEE. This CDR3 contains 15 residues. The junction had 2 bases not matched to a gene; V was cut back by 0 bases and J by 4 bases. Combining the CDR3 with reference TRBV9 and TRBJ2-1 gives the whole variable domain DSGVTQTPKHLITATGQRVTLRCSPRSGDLSVYWYQQSLDQGLQFLIQYYNGEERAKGNILERFSAQQFPDLHSELNLSSLELGDSALYFCASSVVGTGYNEQFFGPGTRLTVL.